One sample yielded the 20 T cell receptor beta chains listed below, sequenced in a study of shared clonotypes between healthy human individuals (dated by TCRdb to about 2020). Receptors were amplified or captured by the immunoSEQ multiplex PCR assay. TCRdb carries this immuneACCESS record with in-frame sequences only. Its versions omit some clonotypes, under half of them owing to an unresolved V gene in the studies checked, with the rest unexplained. The sample contains approximately 2,000,000 clones, around 92% of them found a single time. The top ten constitute 0.3% to 0.45% of the sample. The specimen sequenced was naive CD4+ T cells from PBMCs. The label giving this sample's cell subset or site can be read as: CD45RA+ positively selected. The receptors come from a man in his late teens or twenties in good health. Some clones in this sample may be carry-over from other donors' samples.

The J gene is TRBJ2-3, the V gene TRBV7-9, with 8 bases matching TRBD1. Losses at the gene ends were 5 bases for V and 2 bases for J; bases not matched to a gene: 15. The CDR3 loop spans 18 amino acids. The germline gives CDR1 SEHNR, CDR2 FQNEAQ (reference sequence). CDR3 amino acids: CASSPLQAGGQSTDTQYF. The CDR3, as DNA: TGTGCCAGCAGCCCGCTTCAGGCAGGGGGCCAATCCACAGATACGCAGTATTTT.

The J gene is TRBJ1-1, the V gene TRBV5-6; D perhaps matches TRBD1 (5 bases). In germline, CDR1 is SGHDT, CDR2 YYEEEE. Trimming took off 4 bases at V and 5 bases at J, with 21 bases between the two ends. CDR3 length equals 16 residues. The CDR3 spells CASSIGIGYRGTEAFF. The DNA for the CDR3 is TGTGCCAGCAGCATTGGGATTGGTTATCGGGGGACTGAAGCTTTCTTT.

V is TRBV2 and J is TRBJ1-5, with unresolved D. V was pared by 4 bases and J by 5 bases, with 6 bases between. This CDR3 contains 12 residues. Looked up from germline, CDR1 is SNHLY and CDR2 is FYNNEI. CDR3 bases: TGTGCCAGCAGTGGGGATTATCAGCCCCAGCATTTT. This gives the protein CASSGDYQPQHF.

The DNA for the CDR3 is TGCGCCAGCATGTCAGGAGGGAACAACTACGAGCAGTACTTC. Its translation is CASMSGGNNYEQYF. V usage is TRBV5-1 and J usage is TRBJ2-7; D is perhaps TRBD2 (6 bases). The V gene's germline CDR1 is SGHRS and CDR2 YFSETQ. Trimming took 6 bases from V and 3 from J, leaving 16 bases between them. CDR3 size: 14 residues.

About this clone itself: Other DNA variants within this sample encode the same CDR3. The chain recombines TRBV9 with TRBJ2-1; D possibly matches TRBD1 or TRBD2 (6 bases each). Trimming removed 2 bases from V and 1 base from J, with 10 bases in between. Germline CDR1 reads SGDLS; CDR2 reads YYNGEE. The length of the CDR3 is 15 residues. The CDR3 sequence: CASSVGGGSYNEQFF. Written as DNA, the CDR3 is TGTGCCAGCAGCGTGGGGGGCGGATCCTACAATGAGCAGTTCTTC.

The V call is TRBV9, the J call TRBJ1-2; 7 nucleotides align to TRBD1. This CDR3 spans 14 amino acids. Unmatched junction bases numbered 5, after V lost 0 bases and J lost 6 bases. The germline V gene has CDR1 SGDLS and CDR2 YYNGEE. The CDR3: CASSVEPGGDGYTF. DNA of the CDR3: TGTGCCAGCAGCGTAGAGCCAGGGGGTGATGGCTACACCTTC.

The rearrangement uses TRBV9 and TRBJ2-3; 7 bases agree with TRBD1. The germline gives CDR1 SGDLS, CDR2 YYNGEE. The trim removed 0 bases at V and 8 bases at J, leaving 6 bases unmatched. The length of the CDR3 is 14 residues. The CDR3 sequence is CASSVGTTGPTQYF. CDR3 DNA: TGTGCCAGCAGCGTAGGCACGACAGGGCCTACGCAGTATTTT.

The chain has TRBV2 and TRBJ2-5; 9 bases match TRBD1. The V segment lost 6 bases and the J segment 5 bases; nucleotides outside the gene matches: 13. The germline gives CDR1 SNHLY, CDR2 FYNNEI. This CDR3 has 16 amino acids. The CDR3 DNA is TGTGCCAGCAGGCCGCCGAGAGGACAGGGGTTCGAGACCCAGTACTTC. It encodes CASRPPRGQGFETQYF.

The rearrangement uses TRBV4-3 and TRBJ1-5, with D maybe TRBD1 (5 bases). From germline, CDR1 is LGHNA and CDR2 YSLEER. The germline V and J ends were trimmed by 1 base and 9 bases, with 13 bases remaining between them. This CDR3 contains 14 residues. The CDR3 bases are TGCGCCAGCAGCCAAGGGGGCGGCCGTGGGCCCCAGCATTTT. Its translation: CASSQGGGRGPQHF.

This clone was seen a single time. The gene calls are TRBV19 and TRBJ1-1, with D possibly matching TRBD1 (5 bases). The V end was cut by 2 bases, the J end by 5 bases, with 12 bases between. This CDR3 spans 14 amino acids. Germline loops: CDR1 LNHDA, CDR2 SQIVND (reference sequence). CDR3: CASSIRPWGTEAFF. The DNA of the CDR3 is TGTGCCAGTAGTATACGACCCTGGGGGACTGAAGCTTTCTTT.

The rearrangement uses TRBV6-1 and TRBJ2-7; 8 bases align to TRBD1. Germline CDR1 reads MNHNS; CDR2 reads SASEGT. The CDR3 covers 15 residues. The J segment lost 0 bases and the V segment lost 8 bases, leaving 9 bases of the junction unmatched. In nucleotides, the CDR3 is TGTGCCAGCGCCCCAGGTCAGGGGGCCTCCTACGAGCAGTACTTC. As protein: CASAPGQGASYEQYF.

In its sample, this clone was seen once. V gene TRBV7-9 combines with J gene TRBJ1-1; no firm D call. Germline V gives CDR1 SEHNR, CDR2 FQNEAQ (reference sequence). V was shortened by 5 bases and J by 9 bases, with 16 bases between the two germline ends. CDR3 size: 13 residues. CDR3 nucleotide sequence: TGTGCCAGCAGCCCGATTGAGCCGCTCAAAGCTTTCTTT. Protein: CASSPIEPLKAFF.

The gene calls are TRBV30 and TRBJ2-7, with a weak D call TRBD1 (7 bases). V shed 5 bases and J shed 4 bases, with 15 bases lying between them. The CDR3 has 13 amino acids. Germline V lookup: CDR1 GTSNPN, CDR2 SVGIG (reference sequence). CDR3 residues: CAWDRAGGYEQYF. The CDR3 DNA is TGTGCCTGGGACAGGGCAGGGGGGTACGAGCAGTACTTC.

The V and J genes are TRBV5-1 and TRBJ1-4; TRBD1 is a possible D gene (6 bases). The CDR3 is 15 amino acids. Trimming shortened V by 2 bases and J by 2 bases, and 10 bases separated the two germline ends. Germline values: CDR1 SGHRS, CDR2 YFSETQ. The CDR3 coding sequence is TGCGCCAGCAGCTTAGAGGGGGTGACTAATGAAAAACTGTTTTTT. It specifies CASSLEGVTNEKLFF.

The rearrangement links TRBV19 to TRBJ2-5, with 10 bases fitting TRBD2. This CDR3 has 13 amino acids. J lost 4 bases, V lost 7 bases, and 3 bases had no gene match. Germline loops: CDR1 LNHDA, CDR2 SQIVND (reference sequence). This CDR3 is CASKLAGTETQYF. The CDR3 DNA reads TGTGCCAGTAAACTAGCGGGAACAGAGACCCAGTACTTC.

The chain uses TRBV19 and TRBJ1-1; D is possibly TRBD1 (6 bases). The germline V and J ends were trimmed by 3 bases and 3 bases, with 11 bases remaining between them. CDR3 length: 14 residues. Germline CDR1 reads LNHDA; CDR2 reads SQIVND (reference sequence). Here the CDR3 DNA reads TGTGCCAGTAGTATCTGGGGGACACACACTGAAGCTTTCTTT. Translation gives CASSIWGTHTEAFF.

The chain employs TRBV11-2 and TRBJ2-2; 9 nucleotides agree with TRBD2. The CDR3 is 14 residues long. V lost 5 bases, J lost 6 bases, and 4 bases stayed unmatched. Germline CDR1 and CDR2: SGHAT and FQNNGV. This CDR3 reads CASSPGLASGELFF. CDR3 in DNA: TGTGCCAGCAGCCCGGGACTAGCCTCCGGGGAGCTGTTTTTT.

This clone was observed a few times. This chain joins TRBV20-1 and TRBJ1-2, with D hard to call. There are 8 residues in the CDR3. Germline-derived CDR1 and CDR2 are DFQATT and SNEGSKA (reference sequence). V lost 6 bases, J lost 13 bases, and 9 bases lay in between. CDR3 sequence: CSAPAGTF. In nucleotides, the CDR3 is TGCAGTGCCCCAGCCGGCACCTTC.

V usage is TRBV9 and J usage is TRBJ1-2, with unresolved D. This CDR3 has 12 residues. Trimming stripped 4 bases from V and 7 bases from J, with 11 bases between. CDR1 is SGDLS, CDR2 YYNGEE, per germline. Here the CDR3 reads CASSSEGGGYTF. CDR3 in DNA: TGTGCCAGCAGCTCCGAGGGAGGTGGCTACACCTTC.

The V gene is TRBV18, the J gene TRBJ2-5; possibly TRBD2 for D (5 bases). This CDR3 spans 14 amino acids. In germline, CDR1 is KGHSH, CDR2 LQKENI. The ends were cut back, 2 bases at V and 4 bases at J, with 11 bases in the middle. CDR3 coding DNA: TGTGCCAGCTCACCATCGGGTGGGAGAGAGACCCAGTACTTC. Translating it yields CASSPSGGRETQYF.